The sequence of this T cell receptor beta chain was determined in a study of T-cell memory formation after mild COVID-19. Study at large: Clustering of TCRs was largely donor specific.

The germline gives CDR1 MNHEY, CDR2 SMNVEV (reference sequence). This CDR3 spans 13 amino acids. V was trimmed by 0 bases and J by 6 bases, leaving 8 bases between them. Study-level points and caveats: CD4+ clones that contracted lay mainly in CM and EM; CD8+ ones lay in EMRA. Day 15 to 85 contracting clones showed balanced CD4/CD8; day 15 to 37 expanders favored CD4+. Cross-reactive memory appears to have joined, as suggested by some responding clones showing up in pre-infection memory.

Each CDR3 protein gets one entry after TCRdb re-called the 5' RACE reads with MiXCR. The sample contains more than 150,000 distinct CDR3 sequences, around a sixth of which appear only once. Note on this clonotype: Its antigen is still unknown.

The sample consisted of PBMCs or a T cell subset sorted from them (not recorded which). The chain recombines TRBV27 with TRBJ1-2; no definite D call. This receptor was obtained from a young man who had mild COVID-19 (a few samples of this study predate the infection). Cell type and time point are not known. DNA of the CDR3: TGTGCCAGCAGTTTATCAATGACGGATGGCTACACCTTC. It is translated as CASSLSMTDGYTF.